The 20 T cell receptor beta chains given below trace back to one sample, sequenced in a study of cytomegalovirus exposure and HLA in healthy donors. PCR employed 60 Vbeta and 13 Jbeta primers. Sequenced by immunoSEQ multiplex PCR; TCRdb stores in-frame clones only, minus some. The sample records 150,000 to 170,000 clones, about 75% being singletons. The sample consisted of PBMCs. Receptors originate from a man between 18 and 35 years old in good health and CMV-seronegative.

J is TRBJ2-5 and V is TRBV5-1, with D maybe TRBD1 (5 bases). The germline V gene encodes CDR1 SGHRS and CDR2 YFSETQ. The CDR3 runs 15 residues. V was cut by 0 bases and J by 1 base, with 10 bases left in between. The CDR3 DNA follows: TGCGCCAGCAGCTTGGATCCAGGGTCCCAAGAGACCCAGTACTTC. Translating it yields CASSLDPGSQETQYF.

The CDR3: CATGYTGELFF. In nucleotides, the CDR3 is TGCGCGACAGGGTACACCGGGGAGCTGTTTTTT. V usage is TRBV10-2 and J usage is TRBJ2-2; 7 nucleotides agree with TRBD1. The CDR3 runs 11 residues. Germline CDR1 reads WSHSY; CDR2 reads SAAADI.

About this clone: Compared with germline, one end of the junction differs, possibly owing to a read error. V gene TRBV7-9 combines with J gene TRBJ1-2; TRBD1 matches at 12 bases. Germline CDR1 and CDR2: SEHNR and FQNEAQ (reference sequence). The length of the CDR3 is 14 residues. The chain's CDR3 is CSSSPGQGAEGYTF. CDR3 nucleotides: TGTTCCAGCAGCCCGGGACAGGGGGCGGAAGGCTACACCTTC.

The J gene is TRBJ2-2, the V gene TRBV10-1, with TRBD2 matching 13 bases. J was trimmed by 3 bases and V by 8 bases; bases with no gene match: 3. The CDR3 runs to 15 residues. Germline V gene sequence: CDR1 WNHNN, CDR2 SYGVQD (reference sequence). The CDR3 DNA is TGCGCCAGCTCGACTAGCGGGAGGTACACCGGGGAGCTGTTTTTT. This sequence encodes CASSTSGRYTGELFF.

This rearrangement joins TRBV10-3 to TRBJ2-3, with D unresolved. Per the germline V gene, CDR1 is ENHRY and CDR2 is SYGVKD. CDR3 length equals 12 residues. Trimming left V 0 bases short and J 12 bases short, with 10 bases between. The DNA of the CDR3 is TGTGCCATCAGTGAGTCGGATCAGGCACAGTATTTT. Amino acids: CAISESDQAQYF.

This clone was seen a few times. The chain employs TRBV25-1 and TRBJ2-1, with 8 bases fitting TRBD2. The junction had 4 bases not matched to a gene; V was cut back by 0 bases and J by 3 bases. This CDR3 is 16 amino acids long. In germline, CDR1 is MGHDK, CDR2 SYGVNS. This chain's CDR3 is CASSEYKREIYNEQFF. The CDR3 coding sequence is TGTGCCAGCAGTGAATATAAGCGGGAGATCTACAATGAGCAGTTCTTC.

The chain links TRBV9 to TRBJ2-7, with a possible D match to TRBD2 (6 bases). There are 17 residues in the CDR3. Trimming pared 0 bases from V and 3 bases from J, leaving 19 bases between. Germline CDR1 and CDR2: SGDLS and YYNGEE. CDR3 coding DNA: TGTGCCAGCAGCGTAGCCCCCCTCGGGAGCGGAGTCTACGAGCAGTACTTC. This codes for CASSVAPLGSGVYEQYF.

The chain has TRBV5-1 and TRBJ1-3; TRBD1 agrees at 8 bases. J was trimmed by 4 bases and V by 0 bases; bases with no gene match: 6. The CDR3 contains 16 residues. CDR1 and CDR2 from the germline V gene are SGHRS and YFSETQ. The CDR3 DNA reads as TGCGCCAGCAGCTTGGCAGGGGGCCGTTACGGAAACACCATATATTTT. This codes for CASSLAGGRYGNTIYF.

As regards this clone: The junction shows a germline mismatch at one end, possibly a read error. The rearrangement links TRBV28 to TRBJ2-5, with 8 nucleotides matching TRBD1. This CDR3 spans 13 amino acids. Looked up from germline, CDR1 is MDHEN and CDR2 is SYDVKM. This CDR3 is CASSPWTGQVTHF. The CDR3 coding sequence is TGTGCCAGCAGTCCCTGGACAGGGCAAGTCACGCACTTC.

The chain employs TRBV4-3 and TRBJ2-1; D may be TRBD2 (5 bases). The V gene lost 1 base and the J gene lost 4 bases, with 14 bases spanning the gap. Per the germline V gene, CDR1 is LGHNA and CDR2 is YSLEER. The length of the CDR3 is 16 residues. The CDR3 here is CASSQAKGRDYNEQFF. CDR3 nucleotides: TGCGCCAGCAGCCAAGCCAAGGGTCGGGATTACAATGAGCAGTTCTTC.

This chain links TRBV6-1 with TRBJ2-7, with TRBD1 identical over 9 bases. The ends lost 6 bases at V and 5 bases at J; junction bases unmatched: 5. This CDR3 has 13 amino acids. The germline CDR1 and CDR2 sequences are MNHNS and SASEGT. The CDR3 DNA follows: TGTGCCAGCAGGACAGGGGGAATGGACGAGCAGTACTTC. This codes for CASRTGGMDEQYF.

The chain links TRBV7-2 to TRBJ2-7; D gene ambiguous. Germline V CDR1 and CDR2: SGHTA, FQGNSA. The CDR3 is 14 residues long. V was cut by 5 bases and J by 0 bases, with 11 bases left in between. The CDR3 nucleotides read TGTGCCAGCAGCCCACCTAGAAGCTCCTACGAGCAGTACTTC. Translation: CASSPPRSSYEQYF.

This clone has more than one count but fewer than ten. V and J are TRBV7-8 and TRBJ1-1; no clear D gene. This CDR3 region has 15 residues. The V gene's germline CDR1 is SGHVS and CDR2 FQNEAQ. The V end lost 0 bases, the J end lost 4 bases, and 12 bases lay between the germline ends. The CDR3 loop is CASSLALSRSTEAFF. The CDR3 DNA reads TGTGCCAGCAGCTTAGCCCTTTCCCGGAGCACTGAAGCTTTCTTT.

V is TRBV6-5 and J is TRBJ2-3; tentatively, D is TRBD2 (6 bases). Trimming cost V 8 bases and J 2 bases, with 14 bases left between them. The CDR3 sequence is 14 residues long. Germline CDR1 is MNHEY and CDR2 is SVGAGI. As DNA, the CDR3 is TGTGCCAGCGGGGCTAGCGCGTCCACAGATACGCAGTATTTT. This translates into CASGASASTDTQYF.

J is TRBJ2-5 and V is TRBV29-1; possible D gene TRBD1, 6 bases. The J call may be in error: the DNA end matches TRBJ2-7 better. The germline gives CDR1 SQVTM, CDR2 ANQGSEA. The CDR3 has 13 amino acids. CDR3 amino acids: CSVETGRLHEQYF. The DNA of the CDR3 is TGCAGCGTGGAAACAGGGCGGTTGCACGAGCAGTACTTC.

This clone turned up a few times. The CDR3: CAWSGRAPPLGDSPLHF. The DNA for the CDR3 is TGTGCCTGGAGTGGGAGGGCTCCCCCGCTTGGGGATTCACCCCTCCACTTT. The chain employs TRBV30 and TRBJ1-6; no reliable D call. Trimming cost V 1 base and J 8 bases, with 21 bases left between them. The germline V gene has CDR1 GTSNPN and CDR2 SVGIG (reference sequence). CDR3 length: 17 amino acids.

This clone was counted a few times. The chain combines TRBV5-7 with TRBJ2-2, with 7 bases identical to TRBD2. TRBV5-7 is an open reading frame, and its role is uncertain. The CDR3 has 15 residues. Trimming took 8 bases from V and 5 from J; bases not matched to a gene: 12. DNA of the CDR3: TGTGCCAGGAAAGAGGGCGGGAGCGGTACCGGGGAGCTGTTTTTT. Translating it yields CARKEGGSGTGELFF.

The chain recombines TRBV6-5 with TRBJ2-3, with 9 positions matching TRBD2. CDR1 MNHEY and CDR2 SVGAGI come from the germline V gene. The V gene end was trimmed by 5 bases and the J gene end by 3 bases; junction bases not matched to a gene: 3. CDR3 length: 14 residues. This CDR3 is CASSGGLATDTQYF. In DNA form, the CDR3 reads TGTGCCAGCAGTGGAGGACTAGCGACAGATACGCAGTATTTT.

This clone was seen a few times. The V call is TRBV7-9, the J call TRBJ1-1, with 7 bases fitting TRBD1. The CDR3 runs to 12 residues. The V and J ends lost 5 bases and 7 bases, in that order; junction bases with no gene match: 4. Looked up from germline, CDR1 is SEHNR and CDR2 is FQNEAQ (reference sequence). CDR3 DNA sequence: TGTGCCAGCAGCCTGGGACAGTTTGAAGCTTTCTTT. Translation: CASSLGQFEAFF.

In regard to this clone: Germline and junction disagree at one end, which may indicate a read error. The chain uses TRBV7-9 and TRBJ1-2; 9 bases are shared with TRBD1. CDR3 length: 14 residues. Germline V gene lookup returns CDR1 SEHNR and CDR2 FQNEAQ (reference sequence). The CDR3 DNA reads as TGTGCCAGCATCTTAGGACAGGGGCCCGATGGCTACACCTTC. Translating it yields CASILGQGPDGYTF. The full variable domain, its missing parts supplied by reference TRBV7-9 and TRBJ1-2, is DTGVSQNPRHKITKRGQNVTFRCDPISEHNRLYWYRQTLGQGPEFLTYFQNEAQLEKSRLLSDRFSAERPKGSFSTLEIQRTEQGDSAMYLCASILGQGPDGYTFGSGTRLTVV.